This T cell receptor (beta chain) derives from a study of identical twins (dated by TCRdb to the mid-2010s). Broadly, across the study: To test whether fetal clonotypes persist, the study used deep sequencing on TCR alpha and beta repertoires from monozygotic twins, unrelated adults of various ages, and cord blood. To rule out contamination, replicate twin experiments were performed at different times with different library preparation protocols.

Beyond this particular receptor, the publication reports: Fewer insertions were carried by abundant cord blood beta clonotypes, a similar but weaker trend appeared in young adult naive repertoires, and no such trend appeared in memory repertoires. In monozygotic twins, recombination models systematically underestimated out-of-frame TCR alpha sharing, but the models matched the sharing seen between unrelated individuals. Because the same donors could not be followed over many years, conclusions were based on cross-sectional statistical analysis. Invariant T cells such as MAIT and iNKT could partly confound zero-insertion analyses, although diverse VJ usage argued against such confounding for most clonotypes. In beta out-of-frame sequences, excess twin sharing was weaker, because having fewer shared sequences lowered the signal-to-noise ratio. Compared with coincidental sharing between unrelated individuals, an excess of low generation-probability sequences was observed among out-of-frame TCR alpha sequences shared between twins.

All donors were healthy Caucasians. The twin cohort comprised three pairs of female monozygotic twins, all aged roughly 18 to 30 years. Positive isolation kits from Invitrogen were used to isolate the CD4+ and CD8+ T cell populations. Libraries were made using 5' RACE. TCRdb names Illumina HiSeq 2000 as the instrument used. A universal primer binding site was introduced by template switching, and a unique molecular identifier was present in the final cDNA, enabling accurate counting of TCR cDNA molecules. First-strand cDNA for TCR alpha and beta chains was synthesized from specific primers in the conserved constant-segment region. To control for contamination, every cDNA library carried two barcodes: a SMART-Mk sample barcode plus Illumina barcodes. TruSeq adapter sequences along with Illumina sample barcodes were introduced in two successive PCR steps. TCR alpha and beta cDNA libraries were sequenced on the Illumina HiSeq platform with custom primers. Regarding the original processing steps: Raw reads were processed with MiGEC to extract unique molecular identifiers, and MiXCR was used to determine CDR3 positions. For each individual, recombination models were inferred using an EM algorithm with the repgenHMM and IGoR tools. The analysis of shared clonotypes was done with the tcR package in R, with sharing normalized by the product of cloneset sizes. Out-of-frame nonproductive sequences were analyzed to study raw recombination free of thymic and clonal selection effects. Using fastp at Q25 and MiXCR, TCRdb reprocessed the public reads and kept productive beta chains. Rows are unified per CDR3 protein, each entry keeping the most common DNA and genes. None of the V and J calls come from the authors' own analysis; TCRdb made them. This sample has some 500,000 distinct CDR3 sequences in its table, and approximately 22% of those were observed once. Together, the top ten hold 0.75% to 0.95% of the sample.

As encoded in the germline V gene (reference sequence), CDR1 is GTSNPN while CDR2 is SVGIG. The V and J ends are trimmed by 5 bases and 5 bases, leaving 12 bases between them. Taken from cysteine to phenylalanine, the CDR3 has 12 residues. CDR3 DNA is the only sequence kept; it has 36 bases, read in frame from the first base. The table lists this clonotype with a few counts. No antigen is known for it. It has no much larger one-base neighbor in the sample; base qualities were not kept. In addition, the sample was reused for a study of T cells expressing NK-cell markers. As noted in the second study: Fewer than ten donors provided sorted CD3+CD56+NKG2C+, CD3+CD56+NKG2C- and CD3+CD56-NKG2C+ T-cell subsets, whose TCR beta-chain repertoires were profiled. Among the eight sequenced donors, only one was HCMV-seronegative, while the other seven were HCMV-seropositive. In several experiments an anti-gammadeltaTCR antibody was added to restrict sorting to alphabetaTCR-expressing T cells. In five to seven donors, the dominant CD3+CD56+NKG2C+ clonotypes were found to rank among the top 10 CD8+ clonotypes and to make up about 1.0-7.0% of CD8+ T cells. Those dominant clonotypes were again the most abundant among CD3+CD56-NKG2C+ cells in a few donors, at about 25-60.1%. It remained unclear whether the expanded NKG2C-expressing T cell clones were specific for HCMV antigens. The study sequenced eight donors, all healthy volunteers chosen at random: three men and five women. HCMV-specific IgG was detected in serum with a commercial ELISA kit to determine HCMV serostatus. MIGEC was used to demultiplex reads and group the reads by UMI, and MiTCR was used to assemble and quantify clonotypes. Only TCR cDNA sequences supported by at least two reads were kept to exclude erroneous sequences. The tcR package was used for downstream repertoire analysis, and clonotypes were matched between fractions using CDR3 nucleotide sequence together with V segment. Antigen specificity was annotated against VDJdb with VDJmatch, allowing one amino acid substitution in CDR3.

The sample consisted of CD4+ T cells sorted from blood. The chain is assembled from TRBV30 and TRBJ2-5, with a tentative D gene TRBD1 over 5 matching bases. This TCR was recovered from a young woman in good health. The DNA sequence is TGTGCCTGGGGAAGGGGATACGAGACCCAGTACTTC. This yields the protein CAWGRGYETQYF.